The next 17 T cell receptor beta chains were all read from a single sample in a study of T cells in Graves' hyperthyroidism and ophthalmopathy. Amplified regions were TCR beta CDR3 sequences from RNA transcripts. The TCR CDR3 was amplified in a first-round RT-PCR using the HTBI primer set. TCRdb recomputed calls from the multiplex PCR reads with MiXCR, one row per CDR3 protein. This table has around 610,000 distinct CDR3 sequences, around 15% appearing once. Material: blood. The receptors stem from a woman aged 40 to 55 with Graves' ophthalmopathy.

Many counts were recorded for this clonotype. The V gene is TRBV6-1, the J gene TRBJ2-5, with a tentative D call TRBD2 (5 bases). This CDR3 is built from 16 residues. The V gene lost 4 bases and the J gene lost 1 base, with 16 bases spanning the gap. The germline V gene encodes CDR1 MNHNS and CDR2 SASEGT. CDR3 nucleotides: TGTGCCAGCAGTGGAGGTCATCTGGGGAGCCAAGAGACCCAGTACTTC. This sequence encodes CASSGGHLGSQETQYF.

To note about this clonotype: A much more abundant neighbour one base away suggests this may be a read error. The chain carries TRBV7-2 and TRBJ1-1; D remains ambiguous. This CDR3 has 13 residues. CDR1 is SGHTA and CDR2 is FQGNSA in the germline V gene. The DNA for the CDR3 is TGTGTCAGCAGCTTAGGGCAGCAGGTCGAAGCTTTCTTT. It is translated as CVSSLGQQVEAFF.

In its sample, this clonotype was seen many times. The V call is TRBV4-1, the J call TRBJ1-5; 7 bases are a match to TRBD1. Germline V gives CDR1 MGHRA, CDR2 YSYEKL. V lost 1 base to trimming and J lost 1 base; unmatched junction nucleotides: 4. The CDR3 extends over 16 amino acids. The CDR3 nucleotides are TGCGCCAGCAGCCAAGTTCCGACAGGGAGCAATCAGCCCCAGCATTTT. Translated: CASSQVPTGSNQPQHF.

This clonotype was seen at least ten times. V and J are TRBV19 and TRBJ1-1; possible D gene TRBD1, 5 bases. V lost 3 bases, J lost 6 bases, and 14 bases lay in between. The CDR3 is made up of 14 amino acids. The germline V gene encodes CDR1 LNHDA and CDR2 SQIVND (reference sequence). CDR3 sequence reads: CASSIKFWGSEAFF. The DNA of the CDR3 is TGTGCCAGTAGTATTAAATTTTGGGGGTCTGAAGCTTTCTTT.

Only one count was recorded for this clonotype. CDR3 in DNA: TGTGCCAGCAGTTTCTCCCCCGGACTAGCGTTAATGGGCGAGCAGTACTTC. As protein: CASSFSPGLALMGEQYF. The chain links TRBV27 to TRBJ2-7; TRBD2 agrees at 9 bases. Germline CDR1 and CDR2: MNHEY and SMNVEV (reference sequence). The CDR3 spans 17 residues. V lost 3 bases to trimming and J lost 6 bases; unmatched junction nucleotides: 15.

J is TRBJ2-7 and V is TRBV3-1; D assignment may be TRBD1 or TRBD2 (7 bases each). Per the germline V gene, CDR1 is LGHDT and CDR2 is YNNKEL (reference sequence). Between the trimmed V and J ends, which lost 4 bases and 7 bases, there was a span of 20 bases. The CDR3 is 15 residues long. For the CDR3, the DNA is TGTGCCAGCAGCCCCCTGGGAGGGGGCAGGGGAGAGCAGTACTTC. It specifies CASSPLGGGRGEQYF.

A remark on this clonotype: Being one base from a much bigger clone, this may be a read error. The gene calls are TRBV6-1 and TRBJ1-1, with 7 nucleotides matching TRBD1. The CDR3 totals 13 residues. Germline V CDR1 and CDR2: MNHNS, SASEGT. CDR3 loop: CASSHLDRSEALF. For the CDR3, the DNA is TGTGCCAGCAGCCACCTGGACAGGTCGGAAGCTTTATTT.

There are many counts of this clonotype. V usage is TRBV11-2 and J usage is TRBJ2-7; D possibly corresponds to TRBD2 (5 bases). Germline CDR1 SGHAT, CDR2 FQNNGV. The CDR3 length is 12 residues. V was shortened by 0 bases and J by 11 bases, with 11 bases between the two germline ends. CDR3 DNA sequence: TGTGCCAGCAGCTTAGAGGGAGAGTTCAAGTACTTC. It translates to CASSLEGEFKYF. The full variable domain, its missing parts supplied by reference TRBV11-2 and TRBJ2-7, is EAGVAQSPRYKIIEKRQSVAFWCNPISGHATLYWYQQILGQGPKLLIQFQNNGVVDDSQLPKDRFSAERLKGVDSTLKIQPAKLEDSAVYLCASSLEGEFKYFGPGTRLTVT.

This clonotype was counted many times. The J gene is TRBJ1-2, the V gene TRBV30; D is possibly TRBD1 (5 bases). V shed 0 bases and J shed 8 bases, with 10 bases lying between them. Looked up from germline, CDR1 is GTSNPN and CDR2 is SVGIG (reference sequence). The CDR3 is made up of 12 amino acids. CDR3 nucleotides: TGTGCCTGGAGTGTGCTACCAGGGGGCTACACCTTC. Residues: CAWSVLPGGYTF.

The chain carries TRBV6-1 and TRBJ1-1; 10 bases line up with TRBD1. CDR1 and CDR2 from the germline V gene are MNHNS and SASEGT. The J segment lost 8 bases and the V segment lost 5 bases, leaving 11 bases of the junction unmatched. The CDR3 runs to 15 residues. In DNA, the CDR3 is TGTGCCAGCAGTCTCCTGGGGGGGACAGGGGCAGAAGCTTTCTTT. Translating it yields CASSLLGGTGAEAFF.

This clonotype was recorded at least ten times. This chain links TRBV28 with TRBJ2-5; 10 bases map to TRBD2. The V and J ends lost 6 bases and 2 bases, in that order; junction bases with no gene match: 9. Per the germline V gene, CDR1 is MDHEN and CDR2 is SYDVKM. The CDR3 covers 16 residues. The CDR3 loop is CASSPSLTSGQETQYF. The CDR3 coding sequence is TGTGCCAGCAGCCCCTCATTGACTAGCGGGCAAGAGACCCAGTACTTC.

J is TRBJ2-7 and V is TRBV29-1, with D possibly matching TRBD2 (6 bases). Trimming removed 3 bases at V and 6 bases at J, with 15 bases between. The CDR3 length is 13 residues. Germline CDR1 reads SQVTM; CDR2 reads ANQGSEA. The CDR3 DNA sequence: TGCAGCGTTGATGGGGACTTCGACTCCGAGCAGTACTTC. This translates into CSVDGDFDSEQYF.

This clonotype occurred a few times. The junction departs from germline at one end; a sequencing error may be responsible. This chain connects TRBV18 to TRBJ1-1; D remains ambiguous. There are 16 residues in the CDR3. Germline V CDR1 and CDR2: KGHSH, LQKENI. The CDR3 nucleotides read TGTGCCAGCTCACCTCGCCTCCCTTTCGAGGGCACTGGAGCTTTCTTT. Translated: CASSPRLPFEGTGAFF.

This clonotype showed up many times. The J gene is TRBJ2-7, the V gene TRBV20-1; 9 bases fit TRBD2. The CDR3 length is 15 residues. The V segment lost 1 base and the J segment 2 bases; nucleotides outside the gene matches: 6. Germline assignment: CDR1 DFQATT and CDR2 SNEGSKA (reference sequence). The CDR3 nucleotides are TGCAGTGCTAGAGTGGCTAGCGGGACAGCCTACGAGCAGTACTTC. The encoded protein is CSARVASGTAYEQYF.

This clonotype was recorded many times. CDR3 region: CASSRRGTSGAGETQYF. CDR3 in DNA: TGCGCCAGCAGCCGAAGAGGGACTAGCGGAGCGGGGGAGACCCAGTACTTC. This rearrangement joins TRBV4-1 to TRBJ2-5; the match to TRBD2 covers 11 bases. V dropped 4 bases and J dropped 5; count of bases not matched to a gene: 12. The germline V gene has CDR1 MGHRA and CDR2 YSYEKL. This CDR3 region has 17 residues.

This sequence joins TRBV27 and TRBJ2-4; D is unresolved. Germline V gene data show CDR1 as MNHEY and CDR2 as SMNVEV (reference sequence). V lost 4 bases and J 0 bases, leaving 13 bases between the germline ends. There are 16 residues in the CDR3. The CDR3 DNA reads TGTGCCAGCAGTTCTCCCTGGGAACTAGCCAAAAACATTCAGTACTTC. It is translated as CASSSPWELAKNIQYF.

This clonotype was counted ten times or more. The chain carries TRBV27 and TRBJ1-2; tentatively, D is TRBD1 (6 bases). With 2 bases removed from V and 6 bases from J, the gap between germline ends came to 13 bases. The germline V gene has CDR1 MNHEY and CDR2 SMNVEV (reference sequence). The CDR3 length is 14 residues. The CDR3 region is CASSLRGADDGYTF. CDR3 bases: TGTGCCAGCAGTTTACGGGGGGCGGACGATGGCTACACCTTC.